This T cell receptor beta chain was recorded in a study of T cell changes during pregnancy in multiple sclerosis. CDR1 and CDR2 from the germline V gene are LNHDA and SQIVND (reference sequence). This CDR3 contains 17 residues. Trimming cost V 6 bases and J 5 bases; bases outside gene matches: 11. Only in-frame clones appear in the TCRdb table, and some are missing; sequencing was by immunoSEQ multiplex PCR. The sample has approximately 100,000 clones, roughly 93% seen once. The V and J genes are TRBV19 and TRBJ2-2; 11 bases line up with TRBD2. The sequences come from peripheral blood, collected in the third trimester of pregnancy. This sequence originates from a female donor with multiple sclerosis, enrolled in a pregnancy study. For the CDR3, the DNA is TGTGCCAGTAGGGGTAGCGGGAGGGCCCAAAAAACCGGGGAGCTGTTTTTT. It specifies CASRGSGRAQKTGELFF.